This T cell receptor beta chain appears in the sequencing data of a study of CD8+CD57+ T cells in acquired aplastic anemia. At the level of the study: Each DNA sample taken from sorted CD4+ and CD8+ cells came to about 3 ug on average.

Study-level findings and limits: Patients and controls shared twenty-nine CD8+ CDR3 sequences. Patients and controls were not found to differ significantly in CD8+ Simpson's diversity.

CDR3 length: 13 residues. The V gene lost 4 bases and the J gene lost 1 base, with 8 bases spanning the gap. CDR1 and CDR2 from the germline V gene are SGHVS and FNYEAQ. Genomic DNA was employed as the template in profiling TCR beta VDJ and CDR3. TCRdb re-derived calls from the reads in MiXCR, one entry per CDR3 protein. The sample lists about 58,000 distinct CDR3 sequences, around 60% occurring once. This clonotype was counted only a few times. Its antigen remains unknown. Patients who underwent sequencing had shown CD8+CD57+ cell expansion by flow cytometry. The rearrangement joins TRBV7-6 to TRBJ2-7; no firm D call. The TCR was taken from a human donor with aplastic anemia. Material: sorted CD4+, CD8+, or CD8+CD57+ T cells (not recorded which) from PBMCs. Written as DNA, the CDR3 is TGTGCCAGCAGCTCTCAGCCGTCCTACGAGCAGTACTTC. Translating it yields CASSSQPSYEQYF.